The clone carrying this T cell receptor (beta chain) appeared many times. TCRdb redid the calling of the 5' RACE reads with MiXCR, one entry per CDR3 protein. Of approximately 58,000 distinct CDR3 sequences listed, approximately 10% are singletons. Germline CDR1 is MDHEN and CDR2 is SYDVKM. Trimming took 5 bases from V and 5 from J; bases not matched to a gene: 7. This CDR3 spans 15 amino acids. For the unsorted libraries, 2 million PBMCs stored at -80 C served as input. The data were taken from a study of neurological immune-mediated disorders. The TCR sequence derives from a man in his sixties in good health. The chain is built from TRBV28 and TRBJ2-2, with 8 bases fitting TRBD1. Sequencing was done on a sample of PBMCs. DNA for the CDR3: TGTGCCAGCAGTACCCAGGGGGCGAGAACCGGGGAGCTGTTTTTT. Translated: CASSTQGARTGELFF.